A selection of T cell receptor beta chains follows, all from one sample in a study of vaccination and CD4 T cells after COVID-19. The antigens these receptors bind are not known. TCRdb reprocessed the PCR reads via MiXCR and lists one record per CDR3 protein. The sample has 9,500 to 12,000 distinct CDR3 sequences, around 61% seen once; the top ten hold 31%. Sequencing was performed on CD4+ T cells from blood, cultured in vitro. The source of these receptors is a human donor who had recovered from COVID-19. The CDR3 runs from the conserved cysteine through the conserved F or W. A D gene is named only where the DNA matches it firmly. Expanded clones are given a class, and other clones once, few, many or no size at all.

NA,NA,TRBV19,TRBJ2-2,CASSWTDEGGELFF,TGTGCCAGTAGTTGGACAGACGAGGGCGGGGAGCTGTTTTTT
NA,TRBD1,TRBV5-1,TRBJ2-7,CASSVQGQYSYEQYF,TGCGCCAGCAGCGTACAGGGGCAATACTCCTACGAGCAGTACTTC
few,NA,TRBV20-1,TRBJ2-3,CSATWDRGGSTDTQYF,TGCAGCGCCACCTGGGATAGGGGAGGAAGCACAGATACGCAGTATTTT
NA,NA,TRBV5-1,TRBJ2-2,CASTSYTGELFF,TGCGCCAGCACCTCCTACACCGGGGAGCTGTTTTTT
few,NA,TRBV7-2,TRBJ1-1,CASSSRGTEAFF,TGTGCCAGCAGCTCCCGGGGGACTGAAGCTTTCTTT
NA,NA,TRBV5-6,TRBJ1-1,CASSLAERNTEAFF,TGTGCCAGCAGCTTGGCCGAACGTAACACTGAAGCTTTCTTT
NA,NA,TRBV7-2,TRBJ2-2,CASSLGTGIPGELFF,TGTGCCAGCAGCTTGGGTACGGGAATCCCCGGGGAGCTGTTTTTT
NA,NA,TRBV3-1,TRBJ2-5,CASSQDTETQYF,TGTGCCAGCAGCCAAGATACGGAGACCCAGTACTTC
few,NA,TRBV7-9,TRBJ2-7,CASSVTVREQYF,TGTGCCAGCAGCGTGACAGTGAGGGAGCAGTACTTC
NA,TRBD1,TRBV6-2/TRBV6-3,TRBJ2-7,CASSYPDRVWSYEQYF,TGTGCCAGCAGTTACCCCGACAGGGTCTGGTCCTACGAGCAGTACTTC
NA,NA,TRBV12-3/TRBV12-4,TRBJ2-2,CASSLIGELFF,TGTGCCAGCAGTTTAATCGGGGAGCTGTTTTTT
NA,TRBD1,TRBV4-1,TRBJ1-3,CASSQETGDSGNTIYF,TGCGCCAGCAGCCAAGAAACAGGGGACTCTGGAAACACCATATATTTT